Sequencing of this TCR beta chain was carried out in a study of cytomegalovirus exposure and HLA in healthy donors. Study details: Unique TCRs from HLA-typed donors, roughly 87 million of them, were held in an early data release.

Points from the study as a whole: Previous analysis showed most TCR beta V segments were productive about 87% or about 30% of the time. Later analysis suggested links between common viral pathogens and several top significant clusters. One variant, a missense change in DCLRE1C, was linked in a later analysis to TCR beta V- and J-gene trimming.

Amplification used 60 Vbeta primers and 13 Jbeta primers. Assay: immunoSEQ multiplex PCR; the TCRdb copy retains only in-frame clones and omits some. Among 150,000 or so clones listed, 70% to 75% were seen once. A note on this clone: What it binds is not known. The junction shows a germline mismatch at one end, possibly a read error.

Per germline, CDR1 SSHAT and CDR2 FNYEAQ (reference sequence). The CDR3 extends over 15 amino acids. Sequencing was performed on PBMCs. The gene calls are TRBV7-7 and TRBJ2-5, with 13 nucleotides matching TRBD2. This TCR was sampled from a male donor in good health and CMV-seronegative. CDR3 amino acids: CASSSGLAGRETQYF. The DNA of the CDR3 is TGTGCTAGCAGCTCGGGACTAGCGGGGCGGGAGACCCAGTACTTC. Supplemented by reference TRBV7-7 and TRBJ2-5, the full variable domain reads GAGVSQSPRYKVTKRGQDVTLRCDPISSHATLYWYQQALGQGPEFLTYFNYEAQPDKSGLPSDRFSAERPEGSISTLTIQRTEQRDSAMYRCASSSGLAGRETQYFGPGTRLLVL.